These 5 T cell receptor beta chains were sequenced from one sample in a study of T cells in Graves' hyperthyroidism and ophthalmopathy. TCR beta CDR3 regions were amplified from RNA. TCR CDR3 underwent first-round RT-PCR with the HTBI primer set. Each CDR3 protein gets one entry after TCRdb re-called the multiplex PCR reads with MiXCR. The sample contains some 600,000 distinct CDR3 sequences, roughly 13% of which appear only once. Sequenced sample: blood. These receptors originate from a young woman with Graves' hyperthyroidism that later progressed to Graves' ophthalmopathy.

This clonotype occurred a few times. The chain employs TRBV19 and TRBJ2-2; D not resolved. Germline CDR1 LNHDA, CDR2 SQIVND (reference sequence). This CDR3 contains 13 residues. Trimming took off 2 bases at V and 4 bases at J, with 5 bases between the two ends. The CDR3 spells CASSIRTTGELFF. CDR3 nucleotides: TGTGCCAGTAGTATAAGGACCACCGGGGAGCTGTTTTTT. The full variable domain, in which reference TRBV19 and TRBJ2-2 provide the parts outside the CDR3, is DGGITQSPKYLFRKEGQNVTLSCEQNLNHDAMYWYRQDPGQGLRLIYYSQIVNDFQKGDIAEGYSVSREKKESFPLTVTSAQKNPTAFYLCASSIRTTGELFFGEGSRLTVL.

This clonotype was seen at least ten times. The CDR3 here is CAIRKGGHTEAFF. The CDR3 region has the DNA TGTGCCATCAGAAAGGGGGGGCACACTGAAGCTTTCTTT. The genes are TRBV10-3 and TRBJ1-1, with D perhaps matching TRBD1 (6 bases). This CDR3 has 13 amino acids. Per the germline V gene, CDR1 is ENHRY and CDR2 is SYGVKD. V was pared by 6 bases and J by 3 bases, with 11 bases between.

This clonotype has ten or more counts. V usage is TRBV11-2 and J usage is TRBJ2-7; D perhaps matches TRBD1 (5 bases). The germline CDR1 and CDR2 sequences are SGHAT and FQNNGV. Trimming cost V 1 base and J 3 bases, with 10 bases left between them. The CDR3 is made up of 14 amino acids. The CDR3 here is CASSLGQGDYEQYF. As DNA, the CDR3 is TGTGCCAGCAGCTTAGGGCAGGGCGACTACGAGCAGTACTTC.

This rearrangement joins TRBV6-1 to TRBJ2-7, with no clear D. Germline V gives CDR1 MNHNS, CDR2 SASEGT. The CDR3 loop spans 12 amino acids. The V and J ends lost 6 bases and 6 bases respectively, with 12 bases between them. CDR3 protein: CASRSPLREQYF. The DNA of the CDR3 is TGTGCCAGCAGGAGCCCCTTGCGCGAGCAGTACTTC.

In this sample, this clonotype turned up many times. This CDR3 is CSARSSLRGTEAFF. The CDR3, as DNA: TGCAGTGCGCGGAGCTCACTAAGGGGCACTGAAGCTTTCTTT. The rearrangement links TRBV20-1 to TRBJ1-1; maybe TRBD1 (5 bases). CDR1 and CDR2 (germline): DFQATT, SNEGSKA (reference sequence). The CDR3 sequence is 14 residues long. V lost 6 bases, J lost 4 bases, and 18 bases lay in between.